A single sample is the source of the 14 T cell receptor beta chains below, sequenced in a study of control samples from healthy donors and cancer patients. Assay used: immunoSEQ multiplex PCR; TCRdb lists only in-frame clones, some missing. This table has about 180,000 clones, 90% appearing once. What was sequenced was blood. Receptors originate from a woman in her fifties or sixties in good health.

The chain carries TRBV21-1 and TRBJ2-5; TRBD2, the table's D call, was not compared with the DNA. TRBV21-1 is a pseudogene. The CDR3 extends over 12 amino acids. The chain's CDR3 is CASSALFGTQYF. Written as DNA, the CDR3 is TGTGCCAGCAGCGCCTTGTTCGGGACCCAGTACTTC.

The J gene is TRBJ2-2, the V gene TRBV19; D not resolved. Trimming removed 5 bases at V and 5 bases at J, with 15 bases between. This CDR3 region has 15 residues. CDR1 and CDR2 from the germline V gene are LNHDA and SQIVND (reference sequence). CDR3 sequence reads: CASSPLTLGTGELFF. The CDR3 DNA sequence: TGTGCCAGTAGTCCCCTAACCCTAGGAACCGGGGAGCTGTTTTTT.

V usage is TRBV5-1 and J usage is TRBJ1-6, with D hard to call. Trimming stripped 1 base from V and 7 bases from J, with 12 bases between. The CDR3 sequence is 15 residues long. The germline gives CDR1 SGHRS, CDR2 YFSETQ. In DNA form, the CDR3 reads TGCGCCAGCAGCTTGAGCCTGGGGAAGAATTCACCCCTCCACTTT. Its protein product is CASSLSLGKNSPLHF.

The chain joins TRBV11-3 to TRBJ2-7; D may correspond to TRBD1 or TRBD2 (6 bases each). V lost 1 base and J lost 5, with 15 bases in between. Per the germline V gene, CDR1 is SGHNT and CDR2 is YENEEA. This CDR3 has 15 amino acids. CDR3 protein: CASSLGRGLKDEQYF. CDR3 nucleotides: TGTGCCAGCAGCTTAGGACGGGGGCTTAAAGACGAGCAGTACTTC.

The V and J genes are TRBV6-5 and TRBJ2-6; D remains unclear. Between the trimmed V and J ends, which lost 7 bases and 0 bases, there was a span of 7 bases. Germline V gene sequence: CDR1 MNHEY, CDR2 SVGAGI. The CDR3 contains 14 residues. The chain's CDR3 is CASTPLSGANVLTF. The CDR3 region has the DNA TGTGCCAGCACTCCCCTCTCTGGGGCCAACGTCCTGACTTTC.

The gene calls are TRBV9 and TRBJ1-6, with D hard to call. CDR1 SGDLS and CDR2 YYNGEE come from the germline V gene. Trimming removed 0 bases at V and 6 bases at J, with 10 bases between. The CDR3 consists of 15 residues. The CDR3 DNA follows: TGTGCCAGCAGCGTAGGTCCTACCGCTAATTCACCCCTCCACTTT. Its protein is CASSVGPTANSPLHF.

The chain links TRBV7-2 to TRBJ1-2, with 7 nucleotides matching TRBD1. The CDR3 is 14 residues long. The germline CDR1 and CDR2 sequences are SGHTA and FQGNSA. Trimming took 4 bases from V and 0 from J; bases not matched to a gene: 2. CDR3 loop: CASSSGQANYGYTF. The CDR3 nucleotides read TGTGCCAGCAGCTCCGGACAGGCTAACTATGGCTACACCTTC. Together with reference TRBV7-2 and TRBJ1-2, the CDR3 gives the full variable domain: GAGVSQSPSNKVTEKGKDVELRCDPISGHTALYWYRQSLGQGLEFLIYFQGNSAPDKSGLPSDRFSAERTGGSVSTLTIQRTQQEDSAVYLCASSSGQANYGYTFGSGTRLTVV.

The chain carries TRBV5-5 and TRBJ1-2; 7 nucleotides line up with TRBD1. V lost 3 bases, J lost 2 bases, and 4 bases stayed unmatched. Germline assignment: CDR1 SGHKS and CDR2 YYEKEE (reference sequence). The length of the CDR3 is 14 residues. The CDR3 DNA reads as TGTGCCAGCAGCTCAATACAGGGGAACTATGGCTACACCTTC. Its translation is CASSSIQGNYGYTF.

This chain connects TRBV5-1 to TRBJ1-1; D remains unclear. The CDR3 is 15 residues long. Per germline, CDR1 SGHRS and CDR2 YFSETQ. The V and J ends lost 0 bases and 2 bases respectively, with 11 bases between them. The CDR3 spells CASSLGGISNTEAFF. In DNA, the CDR3 is TGCGCCAGCAGCTTGGGTGGCATTTCTAACACTGAAGCTTTCTTT. Full variable domain (remainder filled in from reference TRBV5-1 and TRBJ1-1): KAGVTQTPRYLIKTRGQQVTLSCSPISGHRSVSWYQQTPGQGLQFLFEYFSETQRNKGNFPGRFSGRQFSNSRSEMNVSTLELGDSALYLCASSLGGISNTEAFFGQGTRLTVV.

This sequence joins TRBV2 and TRBJ2-7; tentative D call: TRBD2 (6 bases). Germline values: CDR1 SNHLY, CDR2 FYNNEI. The CDR3 extends over 14 amino acids. Trimming took off 8 bases at V and 4 bases at J, with 18 bases between the two ends. CDR3 protein: CASARGSSGYEQYF. The CDR3 coding sequence is TGTGCCAGCGCGCGGGGTAGTAGCGGTTACGAGCAGTACTTC.

This sequence joins TRBV7-8 and TRBJ1-1, with a tentative D call TRBD1 (5 bases). The germline V gene encodes CDR1 SGHVS and CDR2 FQNEAQ. Trimming removed 5 bases at V and 0 bases at J, with 16 bases between. The CDR3 sequence is 16 residues long. The CDR3 reads CASSQMVTGMNTEAFF. As DNA, the CDR3 is TGTGCCAGCAGCCAAATGGTCACAGGTATGAACACTGAAGCTTTCTTT.

The chain is built from TRBV7-2 and TRBJ2-7, with TRBD2 identical over 13 bases. Germline-derived CDR1 and CDR2 are SGHTA and FQGNSA. Trimming at V came to 5 bases and at J to 0 bases, leaving 7 bases not matched to a gene. The CDR3 covers 17 residues. This CDR3 reads CASSPGLAGVSSYEQYF. CDR3 nucleotides: TGTGCCAGCAGCCCCGGACTAGCGGGGGTAAGCTCCTACGAGCAGTACTTC.

The rearrangement links TRBV7-2 to TRBJ2-2; D not resolved. The CDR3 is made up of 12 amino acids. Germline V CDR1 and CDR2: SGHTA, FQGNSA. Deletions cut 5 bases from V and 6 bases from J, with 7 bases between. CDR3 sequence reads: CASSRLSGELFF. In nucleotides, the CDR3 is TGTGCCAGCAGCCGCCTTTCCGGGGAGCTGTTTTTT.

The rearrangement joins TRBV11-2 to TRBJ1-1, with D possibly matching TRBD1 (6 bases). Looked up from germline, CDR1 is SGHAT and CDR2 is FQNNGV. V lost 4 bases and J 9 bases, leaving 15 bases between the germline ends. This CDR3 has 13 residues. The CDR3 DNA is TGTGCCAGCAGCTGGGACGTACAGGGTAAAGCTTTCTTT. Residues: CASSWDVQGKAFF.